This entry lists 29 T cell receptor beta chains sequenced from one sample in a study of T cell clones after liver transplantation (dated by TCRdb to the late 2010s). The protocol used for the library was the immunoSEQ multiplex PCR assay. The clones in this table, taken by TCRdb from immuneACCESS, are in-frame only. Not every clone is retained; where verified, under half of the shortfall comes from an unresolved V gene, and the cause of the rest is unknown. For this sample there are about 120,000 clones; less than 95% appear just once. Jointly, the top ten make up 0.65% to 0.85% of the sample. This specimen was CD4+ T cells from blood, taken 12 months after liver transplant. The receptors here all came from a human patient who received a liver transplant. After transplantation, some T cells may belong to the graft donor instead of the recipient.

The CDR3, as DNA: TGTGCCATCAGTGATTCGATTGGCACAGATACGCAGTATTTT. Protein sequence: CAISDSIGTDTQYF. The chain joins TRBV10-3 to TRBJ2-3; D gene uncertain. From germline, CDR1 is ENHRY and CDR2 SYGVKD. Deletions cut 3 bases from V and 1 base from J, with 8 bases between. The CDR3 runs 14 residues.

V and J are TRBV28 and TRBJ1-2, with D maybe TRBD1 (6 bases). CDR1 is MDHEN, CDR2 SYDVKM, per germline. V lost 5 bases, J lost 5 bases, and 18 bases lay in between. This CDR3 region has 15 residues. The CDR3 here is CASSPARAGEYGYTF. In DNA form, the CDR3 reads TGTGCCAGCAGTCCCGCTAGGGCAGGGGAATATGGCTACACCTTC.

This clone appeared once. The V gene is TRBV7-6, the J gene TRBJ2-7, with 9 bases identical to TRBD1. V lost 2 bases and J lost 4; bases outside the gene matches: 12. Germline-derived CDR1 and CDR2 are SGHVS and FNYEAQ. CDR3 size: 17 residues. CDR3 coding DNA: TGTGCCAGCAGCTTATCGGCCCGGGGACAGGGTGTATACGAGCAGTACTTC. This translates into CASSLSARGQGVYEQYF. Full variable domain (remainder filled in from reference TRBV7-6 and TRBJ2-7): GAGVSQSPRYKVTKRGQDVALRCDPISGHVSLYWYRQALGQGPEFLTYFNYEAQQDKSGLPNDRFSAERPEGSISTLTIQRTEQRDSAMYRCASSLSARGQGVYEQYFGPGTRLTVT.

The V gene is TRBV30, the J gene TRBJ2-1, with D uncertain. Germline lookup yields CDR1 GTSNPN and CDR2 SVGIG (reference sequence). V was pared by 3 bases and J by 0 bases, with 9 bases between. The CDR3 runs 14 residues. The CDR3 reads CAWRRSSSYNEQFF. In DNA, the CDR3 is TGTGCCTGGAGGCGGTCGAGCTCCTACAATGAGCAGTTCTTC.

The J gene is TRBJ2-5, the V gene TRBV9, with D possibly TRBD2 on 5 matching bases. There are 16 residues in the CDR3. CDR1 is SGDLS, CDR2 YYNGEE, per germline. The V and J ends lost 0 bases and 1 base respectively, with 13 bases between them. CDR3 sequence (DNA): TGTGCCAGCAGCGTAGGTTCGGGGATCGGCCAAGAGACCCAGTACTTC. As protein: CASSVGSGIGQETQYF.

This chain connects TRBV7-9 to TRBJ1-4, with D maybe TRBD1 (6 bases). Germline V gene data show CDR1 as SEHNR and CDR2 as FQNEAQ (reference sequence). The CDR3 is 15 amino acids. V shed 6 bases and J shed 8 bases, with 19 bases lying between them. The CDR3 reads CASSRSDRFEEKLFF. CDR3 DNA: TGTGCCAGCAGTCGCTCAGACAGGTTCGAAGAAAAACTGTTTTTT. The full variable domain, rest sourced from reference TRBV7-9 and TRBJ1-4, is DTGVSQNPRHKITKRGQNVTFRCDPISEHNRLYWYRQTLGQGPEFLTYFQNEAQLEKSRLLSDRFSAERPKGSFSTLEIQRTEQGDSAMYLCASSRSDRFEEKLFFGSGTQLSVL.

This rearrangement joins TRBV7-2 to TRBJ2-3; possibly TRBD2 for D (5 bases). Germline values: CDR1 SGHTA, CDR2 FQGNSA. The V end lost 5 bases, the J end lost 1 base, and 10 bases lay between the germline ends. The CDR3 totals 14 residues. In DNA, the CDR3 is TGTGCCAGCAGCCAGCGGACGGGCACAGATACGCAGTATTTT. Translation: CASSQRTGTDTQYF.

The chain links TRBV29-1 to TRBJ2-7, with D unclear. Trimming removed 4 bases from V and 2 bases from J, with 6 bases in between. This CDR3 spans 11 amino acids. In germline, CDR1 is SQVTM, CDR2 ANQGSEA. In nucleotides, the CDR3 is TGCAGCGTTGGTCAGGCCTACGAGCAGTACTTC. This codes for CSVGQAYEQYF.

J is TRBJ2-3 and V is TRBV7-6; the match to TRBD2 covers 9 bases. Germline assignment: CDR1 SGHVS and CDR2 FNYEAQ. The J segment lost 4 bases and the V segment lost 1 base, leaving 6 bases of the junction unmatched. This CDR3 comprises 16 residues. CDR3 sequence reads: CASSLGSGRKSDTQYF. As DNA, the CDR3 is TGTGCCAGCAGCTTAGGTAGCGGGAGAAAATCAGATACGCAGTATTTT.

This chain connects TRBV7-9 to TRBJ2-2; D is ambiguous. CDR1 and CDR2 from the germline V gene are SEHNR and FQNEAQ (reference sequence). Trimming pared 4 bases from V and 5 bases from J, leaving 8 bases between. This CDR3 comprises 13 residues. CDR3 nucleotides: TGTGCCAGCAGCTATGGTAGAACCGGGGAGCTGTTTTTT. Translated: CASSYGRTGELFF.

DNA of the CDR3: TGTGCCAGCAGCTTGGAGGGTACAACTAATGAAAAACTGTTTTTT. This codes for CASSLEGTTNEKLFF. The V and J genes are TRBV5-8 and TRBJ1-4; D call uncertain. Germline V gene sequence: CDR1 SGHTS, CDR2 YDEGEE. Trimming removed 0 bases from V and 0 bases from J, with 6 bases in between. This CDR3 has 15 residues.

The chain is built from TRBV2 and TRBJ2-4; D is unclear. Germline V gene lookup returns CDR1 SNHLY and CDR2 FYNNEI. V dropped 5 bases and J dropped 0 bases, with 11 bases sitting between them. The CDR3 length is 15 residues. The chain's CDR3 is CASSPSALAKNIQYF. For the CDR3, the DNA is TGTGCCAGCAGTCCTTCTGCCCTAGCCAAAAACATTCAGTACTTC.

This chain connects TRBV7-8 to TRBJ1-1, with 8 bases matching TRBD1. CDR1 is SGHVS, CDR2 FQNEAQ, per germline. Trimming took 2 bases from V and 1 from J; bases not matched to a gene: 6. CDR3 length: 16 amino acids. CDR3 in amino acids: CASSLWFGTGNTEAFF. The CDR3 DNA is TGTGCCAGCAGCTTATGGTTTGGGACAGGGAACACTGAAGCTTTCTTT.

This rearrangement joins TRBV5-1 to TRBJ1-1; 9 bases agree with TRBD1. The CDR3 covers 14 residues. CDR1 SGHRS and CDR2 YFSETQ come from the germline V gene. Trimming removed 4 bases from V and 5 bases from J; junction bases left unmatched: 6. Written as DNA, the CDR3 is TGCGCCAGCAGCCCGGGGACAGGGAGGACTGAAGCTTTCTTT. This sequence encodes CASSPGTGRTEAFF.

The V and J genes are TRBV7-8 and TRBJ1-5; D might be TRBD1 (5 bases). The CDR3 is made up of 14 amino acids. CDR1 and CDR2 from the germline V gene are SGHVS and FQNEAQ. Trimming removed 1 base at V and 2 bases at J, with 6 bases between. Here the CDR3 DNA reads TGTGCCAGCAGCTTAGGGGGGGGCAATCAGCCCCAGCATTTT. It is translated as CASSLGGGNQPQHF.

This sequence joins TRBV11-2 and TRBJ2-1, with 8 bases aligning to TRBD1. Trimming took 6 bases from V and 4 from J; bases not matched to a gene: 8. The CDR3 length is 15 residues. Germline V gene lookup returns CDR1 SGHAT and CDR2 FQNNGV. CDR3 sequence (DNA): TGTGCCAGCAGTTTAACAGGGGGAGCTTACAATGAGCAGTTCTTC. Its translation is CASSLTGGAYNEQFF.

Here the CDR3 reads CASSRGQGETQYF. CDR3 coding DNA: TGTGCCAGTAGTAGGGGACAGGGAGAGACCCAGTACTTC. The V and J genes are TRBV19 and TRBJ2-5; 9 nucleotides match TRBD1. The CDR3 is 13 residues long. Looked up from germline, CDR1 is LNHDA and CDR2 is SQIVND (reference sequence). J was trimmed by 4 bases and V by 4 bases; bases with no gene match: 1.

This chain links TRBV5-4 with TRBJ2-7; D assignment may be TRBD1 or TRBD2 (5 bases each). The CDR3 has 13 amino acids. V was pared by 0 bases and J by 3 bases, with 7 bases between. From germline, CDR1 is SGHNT and CDR2 YYREEE (reference sequence). The CDR3, as DNA: TGTGCCAGCAGCTTGGGGGGGTTCTACGAGCAGTACTTC. It translates to CASSLGGFYEQYF.

This clone has only one observation. The chain is built from TRBV4-1 and TRBJ2-2; D might be TRBD1 or TRBD2, each matching 5 bases. V was shortened by 3 bases and J by 1 base, with 9 bases between the two germline ends. This CDR3 has 15 residues. Germline CDR1 is MGHRA and CDR2 is YSYEKL. The CDR3 loop is CASSQAGGNTGELFF. The CDR3 DNA reads TGCGCCAGCAGCCAGGCTGGGGGGAACACCGGGGAGCTGTTTTTT.

The chain recombines TRBV27 with TRBJ2-2, with TRBD2 as a possible D gene (5 bases). The V end lost 5 bases, the J end lost 4 bases, and 14 bases lay between the germline ends. This CDR3 comprises 15 residues. Per germline, CDR1 MNHEY and CDR2 SMNVEV (reference sequence). The CDR3 sequence is CASSPPTRTTGELFF. The CDR3 region has the DNA TGTGCCAGCAGTCCACCCACTAGGACCACCGGGGAGCTGTTTTTT.

V usage is TRBV6-6 and J usage is TRBJ1-5; a weak D match, TRBD1 (6 bases). Trimming removed 6 bases at V and 0 bases at J, with 12 bases between. Germline V CDR1 and CDR2: MNHNY, SVGAGI (reference sequence). The CDR3 contains 15 residues. CDR3 loop: CASSVLGGSNQPQHF. The CDR3 nucleotides read TGTGCCAGCAGCGTCTTAGGGGGTAGCAATCAGCCCCAGCATTTT.

Within the sample, this clone is medium-sized. The chain joins TRBV29-1 to TRBJ1-2, with 8 bases that match TRBD1. The CDR3 covers 13 residues. Germline assignment: CDR1 SQVTM and CDR2 ANQGSEA. J gave up 1 base and V 7 bases, and 5 bases lay outside the gene matches. The CDR3 DNA is TGCAGCGACTCGACAGGGGATAACTATGGCTACACCTTC. It codes for CSDSTGDNYGYTF.

The V and J genes are TRBV23-1 and TRBJ2-5; perhaps TRBD1 as D (6 bases). TRBV23-1 is designated an ORF whose function remains uncertain. Trimming took 4 bases from V and 9 from J, leaving 21 bases between them. The CDR3 has 15 residues. CDR3 residues: CASSRTPRTVRAQYF. In DNA form, the CDR3 reads TGCGCCAGCAGTCGAACGCCCCGGACAGTACGAGCCCAGTACTTC.

The chain links TRBV15 to TRBJ2-1; 7 nucleotides agree with TRBD1. The ends lost 0 bases at V and 8 bases at J; junction bases unmatched: 7. Germline V gene sequence: CDR1 LNHNV, CDR2 YYDKDF (reference sequence). This CDR3 has 15 residues. The DNA of the CDR3 is TGTGCCACCAGCAGAGAAGGGGTAGGGGGCTATGAGCAGTTCTTC. Translating it yields CATSREGVGGYEQFF.

The chain joins TRBV27 to TRBJ2-3; TRBD1 agrees at 9 bases. This CDR3 is 17 amino acids long. The V gene end was trimmed by 2 bases and the J gene end by 1 base; junction bases not matched to a gene: 7. The V gene's germline CDR1 is MNHEY and CDR2 SMNVEV (reference sequence). The CDR3 coding sequence is TGTGCCAGCAGTTTAGTGGGACAGGGCCTAGGCACAGATACGCAGTATTTT. As protein: CASSLVGQGLGTDTQYF.

The sample holds one count of this clone. The chain uses TRBV5-1 and TRBJ2-1; 12 bases agree with TRBD2. Germline V gene lookup returns CDR1 SGHRS and CDR2 YFSETQ. Unmatched junction bases numbered 6, after V lost 0 bases and J lost 5 bases. CDR3 length equals 17 residues. The chain's CDR3 is CASSLGLAGAANNEQFF. The CDR3 region has the DNA TGCGCCAGCAGCTTGGGACTAGCGGGGGCCGCCAACAATGAGCAGTTCTTC.

The J gene is TRBJ1-2, the V gene TRBV6-1; the D is unclear. CDR1 MNHNS and CDR2 SASEGT come from the germline V gene. The CDR3 extends over 15 amino acids. With 0 bases removed from V and 7 bases from J, the gap between germline ends came to 15 bases. CDR3 protein: CASSEALRGFGGYTF. The CDR3 nucleotides are TGTGCCAGCAGTGAAGCGCTTCGGGGATTCGGTGGCTACACCTTC.

This rearrangement joins TRBV30 to TRBJ2-7; no reliable D call. From germline, CDR1 is GTSNPN and CDR2 SVGIG (reference sequence). The V end lost 1 base, the J end lost 6 bases, and 10 bases lay between the germline ends. The CDR3 is 12 residues long. The CDR3 loop reads CAWSGPGFEQYF. For the CDR3, the DNA is TGTGCCTGGAGTGGGCCCGGGTTCGAGCAGTACTTC.

V and J are TRBV5-3 and TRBJ2-7; 9 nucleotides line up with TRBD1. TRBV5-3 is classed as an ORF, of uncertain function. The CDR3 runs 14 residues. J gave up 2 bases and V 1 base, and 1 base lay outside the gene matches. The CDR3 DNA sequence: TGTGCCAGAAGCTTGTACAGGGGGCCCTACGAGCAGTACTTC. It codes for CARSLYRGPYEQYF.